Below, one TCR beta chain is given with its context. Its target is unknown. The same CDR3 also results from other DNA sequences found in this sample. With 2 bases removed from V and 0 bases from J, the gap between germline ends came to 4 bases. Germline lookup yields CDR1 WNHNN and CDR2 SYGVQD (reference sequence). The CDR3 consists of 13 residues. Data came from immunoSEQ multiplex PCR; TCRdb stores just in-frame clones and leaves some out. In the table there are about 2.2 million clones, roughly 93% of which are singletons. In the naive CD8 group, cells lacked CD45RO and were positively selected for CCR7, so terminally differentiated effector memory CD45RA+ cells were left out. Every one of the donors was a Caucasian adult that lived in Nashville, Tennessee. The data originate from a study of shared clonotypes between healthy human individuals. Whole-study results and caveats: Memory subsets generally showed smaller estimated richness than naive subsets did.

The receptor comes from a man aged 18 to 29 in good health. Some clones in this sample may be carry-over from other donors' samples. The V gene is TRBV10-1, the J gene TRBJ1-1; D is unclear. The source material was naive CD8+ T cells from PBMCs. The CDR3 protein is CASSESLNTEAFF. CDR3 nucleotides: TGCGCCAGCAGTGAGAGTCTGAACACTGAAGCTTTCTTT.